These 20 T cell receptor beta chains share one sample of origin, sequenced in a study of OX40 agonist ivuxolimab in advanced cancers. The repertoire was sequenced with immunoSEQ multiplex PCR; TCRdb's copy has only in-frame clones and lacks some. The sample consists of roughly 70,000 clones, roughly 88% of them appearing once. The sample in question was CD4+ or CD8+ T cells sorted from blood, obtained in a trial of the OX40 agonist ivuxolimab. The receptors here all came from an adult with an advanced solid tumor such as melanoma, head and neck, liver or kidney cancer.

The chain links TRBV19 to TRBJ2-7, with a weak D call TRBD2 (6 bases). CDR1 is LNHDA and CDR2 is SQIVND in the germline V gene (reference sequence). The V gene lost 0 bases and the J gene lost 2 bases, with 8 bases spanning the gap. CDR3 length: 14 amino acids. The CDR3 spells CASSIDGGTYEQYF. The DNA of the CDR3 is TGTGCCAGTAGTATAGATGGCGGGACCTACGAGCAGTACTTC.

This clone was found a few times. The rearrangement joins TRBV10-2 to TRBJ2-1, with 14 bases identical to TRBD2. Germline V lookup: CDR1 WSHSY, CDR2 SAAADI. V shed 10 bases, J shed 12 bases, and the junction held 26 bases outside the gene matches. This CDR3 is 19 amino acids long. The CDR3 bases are TGCGCCACCGAAGACAGACTAGCGGGAGGGTCTCAAAAGGGGTGGGGGCAGTTCTTC. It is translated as CATEDRLAGGSQKGWGQFF.

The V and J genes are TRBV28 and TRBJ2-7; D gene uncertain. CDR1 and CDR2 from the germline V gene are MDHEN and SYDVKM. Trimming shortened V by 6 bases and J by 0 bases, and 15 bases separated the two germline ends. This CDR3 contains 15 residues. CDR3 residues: CASSSGTASSYEQYF. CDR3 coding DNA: TGTGCCAGCAGCTCCGGAACGGCGAGCTCCTACGAGCAGTACTTC.

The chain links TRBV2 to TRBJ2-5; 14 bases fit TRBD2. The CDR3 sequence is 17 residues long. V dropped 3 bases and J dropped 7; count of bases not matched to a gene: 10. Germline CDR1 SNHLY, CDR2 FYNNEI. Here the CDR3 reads CASSEAPGTSGSGTQYF. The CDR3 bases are TGTGCCAGCAGTGAGGCGCCAGGGACTAGCGGGAGTGGGACCCAGTACTTC.

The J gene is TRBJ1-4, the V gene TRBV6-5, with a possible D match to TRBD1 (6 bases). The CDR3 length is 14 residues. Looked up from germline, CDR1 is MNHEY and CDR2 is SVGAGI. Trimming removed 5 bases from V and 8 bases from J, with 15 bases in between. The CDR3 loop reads CASSRYRDSEKLFF. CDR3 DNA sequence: TGTGCCAGCAGTCGATACAGGGACTCCGAAAAACTGTTTTTT.

DNA for the CDR3: TGTGCCAGCAGTGAGGGTTCGCCCTACAATGAGCAGTTCTTC. Protein: CASSEGSPYNEQFF. The chain carries TRBV6-1 and TRBJ2-1; D is undetermined. The V gene lost 3 bases and the J gene lost 2 bases, with 8 bases spanning the gap. Germline CDR1 and CDR2: MNHNS and SASEGT. CDR3 length: 14 residues.

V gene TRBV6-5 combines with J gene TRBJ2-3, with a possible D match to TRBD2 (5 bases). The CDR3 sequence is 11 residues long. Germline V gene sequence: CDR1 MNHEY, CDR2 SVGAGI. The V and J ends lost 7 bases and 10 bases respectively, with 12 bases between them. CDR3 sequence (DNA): TGTGCCAGCATGGCCGCGGGTGCGCAGTATTTT. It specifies CASMAAGAQYF.

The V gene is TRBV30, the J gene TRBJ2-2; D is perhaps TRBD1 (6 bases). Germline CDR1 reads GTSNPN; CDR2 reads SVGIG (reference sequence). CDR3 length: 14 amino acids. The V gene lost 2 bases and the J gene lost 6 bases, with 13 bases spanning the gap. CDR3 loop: CAWSKEGVAGELFF. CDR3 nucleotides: TGTGCCTGGAGTAAAGAGGGGGTCGCCGGGGAGCTGTTTTTT.

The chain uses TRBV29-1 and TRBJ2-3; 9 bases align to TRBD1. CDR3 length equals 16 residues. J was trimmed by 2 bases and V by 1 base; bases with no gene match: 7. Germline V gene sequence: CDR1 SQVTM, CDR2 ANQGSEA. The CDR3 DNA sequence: TGCAGCGTTGAAGCCTGGGACAGGGTAACCACAGATACGCAGTATTTT. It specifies CSVEAWDRVTTDTQYF.

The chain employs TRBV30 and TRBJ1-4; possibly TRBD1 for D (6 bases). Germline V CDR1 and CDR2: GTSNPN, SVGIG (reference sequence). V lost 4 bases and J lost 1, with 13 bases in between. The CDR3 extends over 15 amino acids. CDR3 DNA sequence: TGTGCCTGGACTCGGACAGACGGAACTAATGAAAAACTGTTTTTT. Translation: CAWTRTDGTNEKLFF. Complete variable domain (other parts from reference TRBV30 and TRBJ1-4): SQTIHQWPATLVQPVGSPLSLECTVEGTSNPNLYWYRQAAGRGLQLLFYSVGIGQISSEVPQNLSASRPQDRQFILSSKKLLLSDSGFYLCAWTRTDGTNEKLFFGSGTQLSVL.

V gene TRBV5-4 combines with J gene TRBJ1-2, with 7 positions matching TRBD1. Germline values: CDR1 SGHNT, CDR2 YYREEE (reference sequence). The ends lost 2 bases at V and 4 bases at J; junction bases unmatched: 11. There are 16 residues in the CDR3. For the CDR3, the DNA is TGTGCCAGCAGCTTTCCCGGGACAGAGAGTATCTATGGCTACACCTTC. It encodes CASSFPGTESIYGYTF.

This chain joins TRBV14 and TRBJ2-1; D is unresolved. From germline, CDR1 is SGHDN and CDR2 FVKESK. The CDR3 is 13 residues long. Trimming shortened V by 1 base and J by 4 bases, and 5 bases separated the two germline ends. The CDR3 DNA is TGTGCCAGCAGCCAAGGGGAATACAATGAGCAGTTCTTC. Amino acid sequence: CASSQGEYNEQFF.

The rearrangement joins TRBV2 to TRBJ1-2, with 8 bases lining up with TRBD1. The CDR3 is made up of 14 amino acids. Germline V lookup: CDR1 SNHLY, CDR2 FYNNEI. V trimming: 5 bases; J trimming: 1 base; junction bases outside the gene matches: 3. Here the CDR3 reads CASSSGGLNYGYTF. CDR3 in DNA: TGTGCCAGCAGTTCAGGGGGCCTTAACTATGGCTACACCTTC.

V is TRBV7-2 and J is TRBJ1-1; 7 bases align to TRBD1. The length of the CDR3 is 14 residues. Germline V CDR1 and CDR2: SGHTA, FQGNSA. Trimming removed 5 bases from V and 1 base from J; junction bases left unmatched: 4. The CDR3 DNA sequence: TGTGCCAGCAGCCCGGGGACAGCGAACACTGAAGCTTTCTTT. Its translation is CASSPGTANTEAFF.

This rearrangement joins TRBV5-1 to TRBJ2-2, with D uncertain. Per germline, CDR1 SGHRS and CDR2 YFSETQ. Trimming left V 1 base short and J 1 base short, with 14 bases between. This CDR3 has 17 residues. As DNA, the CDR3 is TGCGCCAGCAGCTTGCGACCGTTAAAGGGGAACACCGGGGAGCTGTTTTTT. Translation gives CASSLRPLKGNTGELFF.

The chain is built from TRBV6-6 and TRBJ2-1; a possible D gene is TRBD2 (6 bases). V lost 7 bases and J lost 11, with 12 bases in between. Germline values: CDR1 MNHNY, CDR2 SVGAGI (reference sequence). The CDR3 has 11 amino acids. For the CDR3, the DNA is TGTGCCAGCACCTCGGGGGATAAGCAGTTCTTC. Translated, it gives CASTSGDKQFF.

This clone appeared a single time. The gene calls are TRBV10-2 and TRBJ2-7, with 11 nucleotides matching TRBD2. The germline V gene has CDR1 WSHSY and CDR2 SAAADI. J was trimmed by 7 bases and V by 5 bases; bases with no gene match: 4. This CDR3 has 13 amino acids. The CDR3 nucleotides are TGCGCCAGCAGTTTAGCGGGAGGGGAAGAGCAGTACTTC. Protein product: CASSLAGGEEQYF.

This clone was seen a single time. The CDR3 protein is CASSPPESSWGTEAFF. CDR3 nucleotides: TGTGCCAGCTCACCACCCGAGTCATCGTGGGGGACTGAAGCTTTCTTT. V is TRBV18 and J is TRBJ1-1; the D gene is possibly TRBD1 (5 bases). In germline, CDR1 is KGHSH, CDR2 LQKENI. The CDR3 length is 16 residues. V gave up 0 bases and J gave up 5 bases, with 16 bases separating them. The whole variable domain, filled in from reference TRBV18 and TRBJ1-1, reads NAGVMQNPRHLVRRRGQEARLRCSPMKGHSHVYWYRQLPEEGLKFMVYLQKENIIDESGMPKERFSAEFPKEGPSILRIQQVVRGDSAAYFCASSPPESSWGTEAFFGQGTRLTVV.

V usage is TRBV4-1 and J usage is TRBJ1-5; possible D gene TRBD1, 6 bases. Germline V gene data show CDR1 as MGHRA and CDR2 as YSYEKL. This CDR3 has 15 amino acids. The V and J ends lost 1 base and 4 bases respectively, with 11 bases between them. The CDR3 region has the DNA TGCGCCAGCAGCCAAGGGGTAGGACAGAATCAGCCCCAGCATTTT. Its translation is CASSQGVGQNQPQHF.

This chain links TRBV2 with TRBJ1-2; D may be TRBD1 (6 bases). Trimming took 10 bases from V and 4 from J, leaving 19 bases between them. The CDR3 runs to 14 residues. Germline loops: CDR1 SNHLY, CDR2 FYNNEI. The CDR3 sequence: CATQIRRGAYGYTF. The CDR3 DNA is TGTGCCACCCAGATTCGTAGGGGGGCCTATGGCTACACCTTC.